This TCR beta chain was documented in a study of identical twins. The donor group consisted entirely of healthy Caucasians. Study results and caveats: In zero-insertion analyses, partial confounding could arise from invariant MAIT and iNKT cells.

CDR3 size: 14 residues. V lost 5 bases to trimming and J lost 2 bases, with 13 bases between them. Germline values: CDR1 SEHNR, CDR2 FQNEAQ (reference sequence). This clonotype appeared a few times. Its matching antigen is unknown. TCRdb re-called the 5' RACE reads through MiXCR, storing one row per CDR3 protein. This sample has around 230,000 distinct CDR3 sequences; roughly 7.1% occur once, and the top ten carry about 15%. This sample also belongs to another study, concerning T cells expressing NK-cell markers. That source reports: In several experiments, an anti-gamma-delta TCR antibody restricted sorting to alpha-beta TCR T cells. What remained unclear was the HCMV specificity of expanded NKG2C+ T cell clones.

The TCR originated in a woman younger than 30 in good health. The chain carries TRBV7-9 and TRBJ2-7; tentatively, D is TRBD1 (6 bases). Specimen: CD8+ T cells sorted from blood. DNA for the CDR3: TGTGCCAGCAGCCCTACAGAGGGGGCCTACGAGCAGTACTTC. It encodes CASSPTEGAYEQYF.